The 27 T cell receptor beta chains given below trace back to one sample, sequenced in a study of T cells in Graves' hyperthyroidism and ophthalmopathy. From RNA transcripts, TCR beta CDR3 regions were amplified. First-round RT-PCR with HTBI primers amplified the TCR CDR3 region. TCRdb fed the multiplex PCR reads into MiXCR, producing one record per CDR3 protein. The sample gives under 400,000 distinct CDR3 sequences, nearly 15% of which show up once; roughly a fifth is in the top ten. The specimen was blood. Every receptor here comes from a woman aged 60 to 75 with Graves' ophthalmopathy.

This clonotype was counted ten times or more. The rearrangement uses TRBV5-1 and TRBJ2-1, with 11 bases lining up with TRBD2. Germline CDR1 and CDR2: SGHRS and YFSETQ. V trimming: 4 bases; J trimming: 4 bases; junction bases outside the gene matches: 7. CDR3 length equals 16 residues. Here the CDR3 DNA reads TGCGCCAGCAGCGCGGAGACTAGCGGGGTTTACAATGAGCAGTTCTTC. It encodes CASSAETSGVYNEQFF.

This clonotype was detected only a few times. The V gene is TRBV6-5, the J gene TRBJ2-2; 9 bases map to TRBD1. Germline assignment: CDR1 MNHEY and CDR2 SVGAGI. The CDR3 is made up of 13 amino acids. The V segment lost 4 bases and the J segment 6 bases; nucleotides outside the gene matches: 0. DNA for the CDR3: TGTGCCAGCAGTTGGGACAGGGCCGGGGAGCTGTTTTTT. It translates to CASSWDRAGELFF.

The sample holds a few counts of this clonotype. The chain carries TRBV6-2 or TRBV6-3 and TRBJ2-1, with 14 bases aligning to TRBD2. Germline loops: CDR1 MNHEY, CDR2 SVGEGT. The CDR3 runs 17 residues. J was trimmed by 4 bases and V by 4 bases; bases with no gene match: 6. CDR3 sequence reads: CASSSGLAGVGYNEQFF. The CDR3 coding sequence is TGTGCCAGCAGTTCGGGACTAGCGGGAGTCGGGTACAATGAGCAGTTCTTC.

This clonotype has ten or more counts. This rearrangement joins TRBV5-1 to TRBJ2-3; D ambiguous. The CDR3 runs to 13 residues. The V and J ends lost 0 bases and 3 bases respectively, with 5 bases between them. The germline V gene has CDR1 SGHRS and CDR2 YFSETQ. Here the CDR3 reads CASSLAPTDTQYF. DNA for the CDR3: TGCGCCAGCAGCTTGGCCCCTACAGATACGCAGTATTTT. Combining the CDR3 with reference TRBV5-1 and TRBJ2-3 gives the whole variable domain KAGVTQTPRYLIKTRGQQVTLSCSPISGHRSVSWYQQTPGQGLQFLFEYFSETQRNKGNFPGRFSGRQFSNSRSEMNVSTLELGDSALYLCASSLAPTDTQYFGPGTRLTVL.

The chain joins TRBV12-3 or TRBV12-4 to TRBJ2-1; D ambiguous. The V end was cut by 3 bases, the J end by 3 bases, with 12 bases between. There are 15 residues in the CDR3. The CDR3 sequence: CASSFFTPDYNEQFF. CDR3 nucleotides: TGTGCCAGCAGTTTTTTCACTCCGGACTACAATGAGCAGTTCTTC.

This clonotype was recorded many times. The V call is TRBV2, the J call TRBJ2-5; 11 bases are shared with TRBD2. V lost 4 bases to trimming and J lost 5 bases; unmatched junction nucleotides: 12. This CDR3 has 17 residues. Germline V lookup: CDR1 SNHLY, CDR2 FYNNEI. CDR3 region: CASSGSMTSGARETQYF. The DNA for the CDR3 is TGTGCCAGCAGTGGGTCAATGACTAGCGGGGCTCGGGAGACCCAGTACTTC.

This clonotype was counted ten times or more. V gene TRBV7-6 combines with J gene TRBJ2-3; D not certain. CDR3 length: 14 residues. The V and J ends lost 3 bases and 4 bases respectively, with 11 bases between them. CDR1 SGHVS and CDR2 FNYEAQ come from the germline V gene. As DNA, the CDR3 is TGTGCCAGCAGCTTGGGCGAGCTCCCAGATACGCAGTATTTT. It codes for CASSLGELPDTQYF.

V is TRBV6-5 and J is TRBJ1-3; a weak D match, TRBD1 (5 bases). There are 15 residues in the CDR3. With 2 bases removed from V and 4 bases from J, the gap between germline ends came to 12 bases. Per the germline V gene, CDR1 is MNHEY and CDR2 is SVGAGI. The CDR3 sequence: CASSYEQVFGNTIYF. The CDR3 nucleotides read TGTGCCAGCAGTTACGAACAGGTCTTCGGAAACACCATATATTTT.

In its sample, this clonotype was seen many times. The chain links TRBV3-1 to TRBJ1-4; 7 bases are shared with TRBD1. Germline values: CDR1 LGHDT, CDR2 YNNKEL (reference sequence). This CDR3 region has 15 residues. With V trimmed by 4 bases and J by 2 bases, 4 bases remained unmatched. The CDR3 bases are TGTGCCAGCAGCCGCCAGGGGGGGACTAATGAAAAACTGTTTTTT. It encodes CASSRQGGTNEKLFF.

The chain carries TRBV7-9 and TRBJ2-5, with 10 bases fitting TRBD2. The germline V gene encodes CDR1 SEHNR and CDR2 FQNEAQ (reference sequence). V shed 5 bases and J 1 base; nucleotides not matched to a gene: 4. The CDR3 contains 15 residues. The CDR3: CASSPPSGSQETQYF. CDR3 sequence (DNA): TGTGCCAGCAGCCCTCCTAGCGGGAGCCAAGAGACCCAGTACTTC. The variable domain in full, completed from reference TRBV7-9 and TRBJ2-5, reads DTGVSQNPRHKITKRGQNVTFRCDPISEHNRLYWYRQTLGQGPEFLTYFQNEAQLEKSRLLSDRFSAERPKGSFSTLEIQRTEQGDSAMYLCASSPPSGSQETQYFGPGTRLLVL.

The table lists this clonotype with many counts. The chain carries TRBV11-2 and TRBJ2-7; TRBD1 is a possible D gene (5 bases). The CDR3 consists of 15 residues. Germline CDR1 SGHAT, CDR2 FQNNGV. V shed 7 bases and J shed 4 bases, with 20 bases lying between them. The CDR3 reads CASTNHVTVSYEQYF. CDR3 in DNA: TGTGCCAGCACCAACCACGTGACAGTTTCTTACGAGCAGTACTTC.

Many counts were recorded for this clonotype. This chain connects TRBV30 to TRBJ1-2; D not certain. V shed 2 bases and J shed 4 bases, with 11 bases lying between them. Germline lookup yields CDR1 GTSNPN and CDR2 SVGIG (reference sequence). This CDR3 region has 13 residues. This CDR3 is CAWSLKLLYGYTF. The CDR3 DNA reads TGTGCCTGGAGTTTGAAACTCCTCTATGGCTACACCTTC.

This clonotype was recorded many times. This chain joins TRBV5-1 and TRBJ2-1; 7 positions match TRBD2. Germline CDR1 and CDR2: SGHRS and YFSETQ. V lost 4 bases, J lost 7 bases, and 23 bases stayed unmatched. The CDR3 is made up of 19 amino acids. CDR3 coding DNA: TGCGCCAGCAGCCAATGGACGGGGACTACTTCCCCCTCGGGGAATGAGCAGTTCTTC. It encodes CASSQWTGTTSPSGNEQFF.

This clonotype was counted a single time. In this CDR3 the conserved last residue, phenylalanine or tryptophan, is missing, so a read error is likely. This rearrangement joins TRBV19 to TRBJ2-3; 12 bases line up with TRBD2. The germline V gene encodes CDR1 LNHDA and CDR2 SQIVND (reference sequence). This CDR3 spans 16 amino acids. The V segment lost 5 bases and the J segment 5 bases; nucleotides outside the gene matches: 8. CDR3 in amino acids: CASSPWTSGIRDTQYS. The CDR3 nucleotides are TGTGCCAGTAGTCCTTGGACTAGCGGGATTCGAGATACGCAGTATTCT.

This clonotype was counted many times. CDR3 sequence reads: CASTLGGGTDTQYF. The CDR3 DNA sequence: TGTGCCAGCACCCTCGGGGGAGGCACAGATACGCAGTATTTT. The chain has TRBV12-3 or TRBV12-4 and TRBJ2-3, with D perhaps TRBD2 (6 bases). V was cut by 7 bases and J by 1 base, with 12 bases left in between. The CDR3 contains 14 residues.

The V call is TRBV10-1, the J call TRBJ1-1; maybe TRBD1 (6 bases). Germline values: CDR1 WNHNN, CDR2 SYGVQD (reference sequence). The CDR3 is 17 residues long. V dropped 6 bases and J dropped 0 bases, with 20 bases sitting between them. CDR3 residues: CASRFYSPGHLNTEAFF. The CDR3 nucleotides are TGCGCCAGCAGATTTTATTCTCCGGGACACCTGAACACTGAAGCTTTCTTT.

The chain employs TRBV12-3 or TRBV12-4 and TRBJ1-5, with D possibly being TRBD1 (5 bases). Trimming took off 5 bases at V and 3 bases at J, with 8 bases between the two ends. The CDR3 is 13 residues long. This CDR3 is CASSGGANQPQHF. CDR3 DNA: TGTGCCAGCAGTGGCGGGGCCAATCAGCCCCAGCATTTT.

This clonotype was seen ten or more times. In DNA form, the CDR3 reads TGCAGCGTGCCTTGGGGGGAGACCCAGTACTTC. This sequence encodes CSVPWGETQYF. The chain uses TRBV29-1 and TRBJ2-5, with D perhaps TRBD1 or TRBD2 (5 bases each). This CDR3 is built from 11 residues. The V gene lost 6 bases and the J gene lost 5 bases, with 10 bases spanning the gap. Germline-derived CDR1 and CDR2 are SQVTM and ANQGSEA.

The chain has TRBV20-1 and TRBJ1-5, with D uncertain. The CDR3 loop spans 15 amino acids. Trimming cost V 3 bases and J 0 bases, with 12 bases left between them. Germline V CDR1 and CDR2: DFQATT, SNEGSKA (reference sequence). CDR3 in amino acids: CSAREAAYSNQPQHF. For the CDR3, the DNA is TGCAGTGCTAGGGAGGCAGCATATAGCAATCAGCCCCAGCATTTT.

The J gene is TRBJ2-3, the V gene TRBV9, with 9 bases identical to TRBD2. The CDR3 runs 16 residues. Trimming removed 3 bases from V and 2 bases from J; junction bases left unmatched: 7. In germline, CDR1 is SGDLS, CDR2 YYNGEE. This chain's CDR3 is CASSGSGTSPTDTQYF. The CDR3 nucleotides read TGTGCCAGCAGCGGATCCGGGACTAGCCCCACAGATACGCAGTATTTT.

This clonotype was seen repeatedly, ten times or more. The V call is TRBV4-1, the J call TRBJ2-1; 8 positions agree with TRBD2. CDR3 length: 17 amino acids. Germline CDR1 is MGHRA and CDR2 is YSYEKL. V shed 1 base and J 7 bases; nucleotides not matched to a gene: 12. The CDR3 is CASSQVTGSGSKNEQFF. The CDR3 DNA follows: TGCGCCAGCAGCCAAGTTACGGGGAGCGGGAGTAAGAATGAGCAGTTCTTC.

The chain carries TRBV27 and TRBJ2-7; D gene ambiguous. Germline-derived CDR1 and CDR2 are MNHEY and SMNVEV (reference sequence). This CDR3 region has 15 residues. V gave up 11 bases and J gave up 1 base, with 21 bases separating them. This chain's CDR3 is CAGRRGRSDSYEQYF. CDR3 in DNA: TGTGCCGGCCGCCGCGGAAGAAGTGATTCCTACGAGCAGTACTTC.

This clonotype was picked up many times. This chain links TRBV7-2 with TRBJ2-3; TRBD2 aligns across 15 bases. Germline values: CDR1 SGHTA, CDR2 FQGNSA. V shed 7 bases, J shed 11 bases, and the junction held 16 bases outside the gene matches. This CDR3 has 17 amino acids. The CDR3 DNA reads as TGTGCCAGCACGTCATATTGGACTAGCGGGGGGGATGGGGTGCAGTATTTT. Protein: CASTSYWTSGGDGVQYF.

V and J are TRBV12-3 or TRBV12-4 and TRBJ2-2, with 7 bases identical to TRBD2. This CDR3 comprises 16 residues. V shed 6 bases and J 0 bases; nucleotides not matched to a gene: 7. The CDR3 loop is CASSSVLAANTGELFF. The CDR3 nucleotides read TGTGCCAGCAGCTCAGTTCTAGCGGCGAACACCGGGGAGCTGTTTTTT.

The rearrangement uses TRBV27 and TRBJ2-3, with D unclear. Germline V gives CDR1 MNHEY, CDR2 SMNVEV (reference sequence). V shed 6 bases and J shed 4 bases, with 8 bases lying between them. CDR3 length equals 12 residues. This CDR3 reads CASSSRSDTQYF. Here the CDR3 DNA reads TGTGCCAGCAGCTCCCGGTCAGATACGCAGTATTTT.

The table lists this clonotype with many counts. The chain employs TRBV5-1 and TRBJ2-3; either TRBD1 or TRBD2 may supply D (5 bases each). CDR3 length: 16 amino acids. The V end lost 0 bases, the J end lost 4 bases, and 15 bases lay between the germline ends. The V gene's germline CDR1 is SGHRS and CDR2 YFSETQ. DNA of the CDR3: TGCGCCAGCAGCTTGGCCGGGACGGGGCCCCCAGATACGCAGTATTTT. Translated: CASSLAGTGPPDTQYF.

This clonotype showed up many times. The CDR3 reads CASSVQDDYEQYF. Written as DNA, the CDR3 is TGTGCCAGCAGTGTCCAGGACGACTACGAGCAGTACTTC. This chain connects TRBV2 to TRBJ2-7; D is ambiguous. V was clipped by 4 bases and J by 3 bases, with 10 bases between them. The V gene's germline CDR1 is SNHLY and CDR2 FYNNEI. CDR3 size: 13 residues.